The T cell receptor (beta chain) under discussion was sequenced for a study of blood T cell repertoires in COVID-19. Study at large: Acute and convalescent COVID-19 samples came from the United States, Italy and Spain. PBMCs, B-cell-depleted T cells, or T cells provided the cDNA or gDNA that made up the material.

This CDR3 region has 10 residues. CDR1 is MNHEY and CDR2 is SVGAGI in the germline V gene. V was pared by 8 bases and J by 6 bases, with 7 bases between. In the original processing: Estimation of nucleated cell counts was performed using reference gene primer amplification. Using immunoSEQ multiplex PCR, the repertoire was profiled, and TCRdb retains in-frame clones only, with some absent. V, J and clone size reflect that table, while D and trimming were determined from the DNA. This table has about 160,000 clones, 65% to 85% appearing once. This clonotype originated in a man between 60 and 75 years old with active or convalescent COVID-19. Sample: peripheral blood. The rearrangement joins TRBV6-5 to TRBJ1-2, with D maybe TRBD1 (5 bases). The CDR3 loop is CASRQNGYTF. In DNA, the CDR3 is TGTGCCAGCCGACAGAATGGCTACACCTTC.